The rows below give T cell receptor beta chains drawn from one sample of a study of blood T cell repertoires in COVID-19. The assay was immunoSEQ multiplex PCR, and TCRdb's table has in-frame clones only and misses some. The table records about 120,000 clones, 75% to 90% of them present only once. Sample: peripheral blood. The receptors were sampled from a human donor with acute or convalescent COVID-19. The donor label of this sample is uncertain. CDR3s include the opening cysteine and the closing phenylalanine or tryptophan. The D gene is left open where the match is weak. Size values are once, few and many counts, or a class for expanded clones, and some rows have none.

clone_size,j_call,v_call,d_call,cdr3_nt,cdr3_aa
-,TRBJ2-2,TRBV29-1,TRBD2,TGCAGCGTAGGACTAGCGGGAGGCCCCCCCGGGGAGCTGTTTTTT,CSVGLAGGPPGELFF
-,TRBJ2-6,TRBV9,-,TGTGCCAGCAGCACTGTCTGGAGGTCTGGGGCCAACGTCCTGACTTTC,CASSTVWRSGANVLTF
-,TRBJ1-5,TRBV28,-,TGTGCCAGCAGTTTGGTGGGGGCCCGTCAGCCCCAGCATTTT,CASSLVGARQPQHF
-,TRBJ2-5,TRBV7-9,-,TGTGCCAGCAGCTTAATGTCTGGTGCTAGCTCCGCTGGGACCCAGTACTTC,CASSLMSGASSAGTQYF
-,TRBJ2-3,TRBV12-3/TRBV12-4,-,TGTGCCAGCAGAAGCCGGGAGAATACGCAGTATTTT,CASRSRENTQYF
-,TRBJ2-1,TRBV19,-,TGTGCCAGTAGTATGACAGCCAACCCCAACAATGAGCAGTTCTTC,CASSMTANPNNEQFF
-,TRBJ1-5,TRBV19,-,TGTGCCAGTACGGACAGCTACAATCAGCCCCAGCATTTT,CASTDSYNQPQHF
-,TRBJ1-1,TRBV5-1,TRBD1,TGCGCCAGCAGCTTCCGGACAGGGGGCGCGACTGAAGCTTTCTTT,CASSFRTGGATEAFF
-,TRBJ1-5,TRBV28,TRBD1,TGTGCCAGCAGTTTCGGCGTAAGACAGGGGGCGAAACAAGGCAATCAGCCCCAGCATTTT,CASSFGVRQGAKQGNQPQHF
-,TRBJ1-1,TRBV5-6,-,TGTGCCAGCTCTTCTAATTTGAACACTGAAGCTTTCTTT,CASSSNLNTEAFF
-,TRBJ2-7,TRBV5-6,TRBD1,TGTGCCAGCAGCCCCAGGACAGGGAGGTACGAGCAGTACTTC,CASSPRTGRYEQYF
-,TRBJ1-5,TRBV19,-,TGTGCCAGTAGTTCCACCGCGCTCGAGCAGCCCCAGCATTTT,CASSSTALEQPQHF
-,TRBJ1-5,TRBV19,-,TGTGCCAGTAGTACAGGGTTTAGCAATCAGCCCCAGCATTTT,CASSTGFSNQPQHF
-,TRBJ2-1,TRBV27,TRBD1,TGTGCCAGCAGTTACGACAGGGCTCCTGAGCAGTTCTTC,CASSYDRAPEQFF
-,TRBJ1-2,TRBV7-2,-,TGTGCCAGCACCCAATTGGGAGTAGGCTATGGCTACACCTTC,CASTQLGVGYGYTF
once,TRBJ2-1,TRBV15,-,TGTGCCACCAGCAGGGGGAGACGGGAAAGCTCCTACAATGAGCAGTTCTTC,CATSRGRRESSYNEQFF
few,TRBJ1-3,TRBV11-2,-,TGTGCCAGCACCATAGTCTCCTCTGGAAACACCATATATTTT,CASTIVSSGNTIYF
-,TRBJ2-5,TRBV28,TRBD1,TGTGCCAGCAGTTTAAGGGGGCTTAAAGAGACCCAGTACTTC,CASSLRGLKETQYF
-,TRBJ2-7,TRBV27,TRBD2,TGTGCCAGCAGTGGCAGGGGTCTAGCGGGCGATGAGCAGTACTTC,CASSGRGLAGDEQYF
-,TRBJ1-5,TRBV28,-,TGTGCCAGCAGGGTCGGGAGGGGACAAAATCAGCCCCAGCATTTT,CASRVGRGQNQPQHF
-,TRBJ1-2,TRBV12-3/TRBV12-4,TRBD1,TGTGCCAGCACCGAGGACAGGGTGTATGGCTACACCTTC,CASTEDRVYGYTF
-,TRBJ1-2,TRBV28,-,TGTGCCAGCAGTTTGGACATCGACACCCAGCTCTATGGCTACACCTTC,CASSLDIDTQLYGYTF
-,TRBJ1-1,TRBV5-5,-,TGTGCCAGCAGCTTGGGGACAGCTATGAACACTGAAGCTTTCTTT,CASSLGTAMNTEAFF
-,TRBJ1-2,TRBV25-1,-,TGTGCCACAGAAGGGACAACTGGAGGCTACACCTTC,CATEGTTGGYTF
-,TRBJ2-5,TRBV2,TRBD1,TGTGCCAGCAGACGCTCGTTGGCCGACAGGGGAAAAGAGACCCAGTACTTC,CASRRSLADRGKETQYF
-,TRBJ2-1,TRBV5-1,TRBD2,TGCGCCAGCAGCCGCCCCCAAGGACTAGCGGGGTCCTACAATGAGCAGTTCTTC,CASSRPQGLAGSYNEQFF
-,TRBJ1-2,TRBV5-5,-,TGTGCCAGCAGCTGGCGGGACTATGGCTACACCTTC,CASSWRDYGYTF
-,TRBJ1-6,TRBV27,TRBD1,TGTGCCAGCAGACGGACAGGGGGAGGCTCACCCCTCCACTTT,CASRRTGGGSPLHF
-,TRBJ1-1,TRBV6-5,TRBD1,TGTGCCAGCAGTTACTATAAGACAGGGACTGAAGCTTTCTTT,CASSYYKTGTEAFF
-,TRBJ2-7,TRBV5-1,-,TGCGCCAGCAGCTTGGGGGGGCCGGATGGCGAGCAGTACTTC,CASSLGGPDGEQYF
-,TRBJ2-5,TRBV18,TRBD1,TGTGCCAGCTCACGCGACAGGGGTCCTGAGACCCAGTACTTC,CASSRDRGPETQYF
-,TRBJ1-3,TRBV4-2,TRBD1,TGTGCCAGCAGCCAGGCAGGGGGGCGACGGGGTTCAGGAAACACCATATATTTT,CASSQAGGRRGSGNTIYF
-,TRBJ2-3,TRBV5-1,TRBD2,TGCGCCAGCAGCTTGCGCTCCGGGGCTAGCGGATACCCTACAGATACGCAGTATTTT,CASSLRSGASGYPTDTQYF
-,TRBJ2-6,TRBV4-2,TRBD2,TGTGCCAGCAGCCACCAACTTCCGGGACTAGCGGGGGAGATCTCTGGGGCCAACGTCCTGACTTTC,CASSHQLPGLAGEISGANVLTF
-,TRBJ1-1,TRBV11-2,TRBD1,TGTGCCAGCAGCTACATATACAGGGGAAACACTGAAGCTTTCTTT,CASSYIYRGNTEAFF
once,TRBJ1-2,TRBV6-2/TRBV6-3,-,TGTGCCAGCAGTTCGACAGCCTATGGCTACACCTTC,CASSSTAYGYTF
-,TRBJ1-2,TRBV3-1/TRBV3-2,-,TGTGCCAGCAGCCAAGGAGGGACACGATATGTTAATGGCTACACCTTC,CASSQGGTRYVNGYTF
-,TRBJ2-7,TRBV5-4,-,TGTGCCAGCAGGGCTGACATGCGGGCTCCTTACGAGCAGTACTTC,CASRADMRAPYEQYF
-,TRBJ2-3,TRBV30,TRBD2,TGTGCCTGGAGCGCGGGAGTAGCAGATACGCAGTATTTT,CAWSAGVADTQYF
few,TRBJ2-2,TRBV5-5,TRBD1,TGTGCCAGCAGCTTACAGGGGGCGATCGCCGGGGAGCTGTTTTTT,CASSLQGAIAGELFF
-,TRBJ2-5,TRBV2,TRBD2,TGTGCCAGCGGGGGGGACTACCAAGAGACCCAGTACTTC,CASGGDYQETQYF
-,TRBJ1-2,TRBV28,-,TGTGCCAGCAGTTTCGCGTTTGCCTATGGCTACACCTTC,CASSFAFAYGYTF
-,TRBJ1-1,TRBV3-1/TRBV3-2,-,TGTGCCAGCAGCCAAGGGCCCCGGGGCACTGAAGCTTTCTTT,CASSQGPRGTEAFF
-,TRBJ1-3,TRBV28,TRBD1,TGTGCCAGCAGCCTAACAGGGGATTCATACACCATATATTTT,CASSLTGDSYTIYF
-,TRBJ2-7,TRBV27,TRBD2,TGTGCCAGCAGTTTAAGCGGGAAGTGGCCATGTTCGCTTTTC,CASSLSGKWPCSLF
-,TRBJ1-2,TRBV2,-,TGTGCCAGCAGAGAACAGGGCCCCTTGGCCTACACCTTC,CASREQGPLAYTF
-,TRBJ1-1,TRBV4-2,-,TGTGCCAGCAGCCATGCGGGCAGGCTGAACACTGAAGCTTTCTTT,CASSHAGRLNTEAFF
-,TRBJ1-2,TRBV27,TRBD1,TGTGCCAGCAGTTCGGGACAGGGTTCTGGCTATGGCTACACCTTC,CASSSGQGSGYGYTF
-,TRBJ1-6,TRBV7-2,-,TGTGCCAGCAGCTTAGAGGACAGCGTTAATTCACCCCTCCACTTT,CASSLEDSVNSPLHF
-,TRBJ1-6,TRBV12-3/TRBV12-4,-,TGTGCCAGCAGATCGGGACTTTCCCCCCTCCACTTT,CASRSGLSPLHF
-,TRBJ1-2,TRBV6-4,TRBD1,TGTGCCAGCAGTGAATATCCGGGACAGGGATTCTACACCTTC,CASSEYPGQGFYTF